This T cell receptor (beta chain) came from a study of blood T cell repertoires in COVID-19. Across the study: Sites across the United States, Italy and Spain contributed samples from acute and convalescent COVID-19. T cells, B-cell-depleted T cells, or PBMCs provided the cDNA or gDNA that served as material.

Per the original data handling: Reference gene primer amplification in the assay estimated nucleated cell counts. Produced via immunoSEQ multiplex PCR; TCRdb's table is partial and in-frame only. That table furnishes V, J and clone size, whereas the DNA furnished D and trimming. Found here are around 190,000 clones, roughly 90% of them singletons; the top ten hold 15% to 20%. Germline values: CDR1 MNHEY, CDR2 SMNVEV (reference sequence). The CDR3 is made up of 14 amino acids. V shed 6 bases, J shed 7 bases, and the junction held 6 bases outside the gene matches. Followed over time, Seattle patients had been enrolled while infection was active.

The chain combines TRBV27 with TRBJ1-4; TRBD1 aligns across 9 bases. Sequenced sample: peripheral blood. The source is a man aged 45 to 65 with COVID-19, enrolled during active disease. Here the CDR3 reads CASRKQGAGEKLFF. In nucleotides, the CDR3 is TGTGCCAGCAGAAAACAGGGGGCCGGTGAAAAACTGTTTTTT.